The sequence of this TCR beta chain was determined in a study of PD-1 blockade in classical Hodgkin lymphoma. This clone showed up just a few times. Every one of the patients relapsed after autologous stem cell transplantation (brentuximab vedotin exposure was variable). This table comes from immunoSEQ multiplex PCR, and its TCRdb copy is limited to in-frame clones, with some not included. The table has 13,000 to 15,000 clones, 80% to 90% seen once. CDR3 length equals 14 residues. Trimming took 2 bases from V and 8 from J, leaving 15 bases between them. Per the germline V gene, CDR1 is MDHEN and CDR2 is SYDVKM.

V gene TRBV28 combines with J gene TRBJ2-5; D may be TRBD1 or TRBD2 (5 bases each). The receptor was isolated from a human donor with classical Hodgkin lymphoma. The input for sequencing was peripheral blood mononuclear cells (PBMCs), taken at baseline. The DNA for the CDR3 is TGTGCCAGCAGTTTAAACCAGGGTGGAGGAACCCAGTACTTC. It is translated as CASSLNQGGGTQYF.